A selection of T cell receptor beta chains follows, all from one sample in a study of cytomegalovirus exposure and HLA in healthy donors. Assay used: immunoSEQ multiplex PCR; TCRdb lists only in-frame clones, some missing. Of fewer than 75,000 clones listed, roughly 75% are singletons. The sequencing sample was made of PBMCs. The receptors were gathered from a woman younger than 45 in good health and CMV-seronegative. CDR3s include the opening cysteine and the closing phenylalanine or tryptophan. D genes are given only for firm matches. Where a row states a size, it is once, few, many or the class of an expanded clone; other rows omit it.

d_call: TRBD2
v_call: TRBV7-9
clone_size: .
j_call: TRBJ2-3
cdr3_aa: CASSLGTSGGSQYF
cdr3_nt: TGTGCCAGCAGCCTGGGGACTAGCGGTGGGTCGCAGTATTTT

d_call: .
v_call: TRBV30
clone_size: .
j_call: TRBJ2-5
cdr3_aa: CAWKSGILETQYF
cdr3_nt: TGTGCCTGGAAGTCAGGGATATTGGAGACCCAGTACTTC

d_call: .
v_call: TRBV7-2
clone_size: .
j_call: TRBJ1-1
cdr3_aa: CASRERRNTEAFF
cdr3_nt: TGTGCCAGCAGGGAGCGGAGGAACACTGAAGCTTTCTTT

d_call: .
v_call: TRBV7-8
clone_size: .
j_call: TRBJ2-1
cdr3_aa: CASTHAGQYNEQFF
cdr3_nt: TGTGCCAGCACTCACGCAGGGCAATACAATGAGCAGTTCTTC

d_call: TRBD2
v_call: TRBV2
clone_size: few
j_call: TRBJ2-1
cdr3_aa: CASSKTSGRGHEQFF
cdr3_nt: TGTGCCAGCAGCAAGACTAGCGGGAGGGGGCATGAGCAGTTCTTC

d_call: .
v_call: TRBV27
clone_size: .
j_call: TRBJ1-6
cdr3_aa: CASGGGSYNSPLHF
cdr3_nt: TGTGCCAGCGGGGGCGGCTCCTATAATTCACCCCTCCACTTT

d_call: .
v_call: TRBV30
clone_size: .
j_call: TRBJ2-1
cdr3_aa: CAWRVEQFF
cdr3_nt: TGTGCCTGGCGGGTAGAGCAGTTCTTC

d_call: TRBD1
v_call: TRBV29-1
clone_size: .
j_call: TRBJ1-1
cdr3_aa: CSVRRTGRNTEAFF
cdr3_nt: TGCAGCGTTAGGAGGACAGGGCGGAACACTGAAGCTTTCTTT

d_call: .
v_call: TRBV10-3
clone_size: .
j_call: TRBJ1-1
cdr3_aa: CAATTGRTEAFF
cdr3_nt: TGTGCCGCAACTACAGGGCGCACTGAAGCTTTCTTT

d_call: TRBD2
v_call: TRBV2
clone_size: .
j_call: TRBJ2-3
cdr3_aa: CASRSTSGGFSADTQYF
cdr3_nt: TGTGCCAGCAGATCTACTAGCGGGGGTTTCTCTGCAGATACGCAGTATTTT

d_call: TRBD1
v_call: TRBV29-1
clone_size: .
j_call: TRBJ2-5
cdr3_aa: CSVSGQGEETQYF
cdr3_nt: TGCAGCGTTAGCGGACAGGGCGAGGAGACCCAGTACTTC

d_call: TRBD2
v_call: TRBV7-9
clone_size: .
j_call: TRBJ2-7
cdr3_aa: CASSSPGLAGFAYEQYF
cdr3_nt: TGTGCCAGCAGCTCCCCGGGACTAGCGGGGTTTGCCTACGAGCAGTACTTC

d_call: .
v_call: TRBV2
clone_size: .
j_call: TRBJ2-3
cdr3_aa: CARGEGGTKPDTQYF
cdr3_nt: TGTGCCAGAGGGGAGGGGGGTACCAAGCCAGATACGCAGTATTTT

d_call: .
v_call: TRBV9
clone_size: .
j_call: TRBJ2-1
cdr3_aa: CASNKLSNNEQFF
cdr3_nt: TGTGCCAGCAATAAACTATCGAACAATGAGCAGTTCTTC

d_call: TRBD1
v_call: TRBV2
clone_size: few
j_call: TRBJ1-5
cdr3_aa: CASSADRVNQPQHF
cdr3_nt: TGTGCCAGCAGCGCGGACAGGGTAAATCAGCCCCAGCATTTT

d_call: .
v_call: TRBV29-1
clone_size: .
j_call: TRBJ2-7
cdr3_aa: CSGPPGSNYEQYF
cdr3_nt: TGCAGCGGCCCACCCGGGAGTAACTACGAGCAGTACTTC

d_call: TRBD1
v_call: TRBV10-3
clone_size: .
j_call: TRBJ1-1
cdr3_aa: CAMRGTGTEAFF
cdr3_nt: TGTGCCATGCGTGGGACAGGCACTGAAGCTTTCTTT

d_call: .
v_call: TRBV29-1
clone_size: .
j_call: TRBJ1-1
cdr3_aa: CSVHTHGTEAFF
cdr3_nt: TGCAGCGTTCATACTCATGGCACTGAAGCTTTCTTT

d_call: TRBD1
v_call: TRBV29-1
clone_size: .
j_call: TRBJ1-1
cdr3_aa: CSVVGQGAGEAFF
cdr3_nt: TGCAGCGTTGTTGGACAGGGGGCGGGTGAAGCTTTCTTT

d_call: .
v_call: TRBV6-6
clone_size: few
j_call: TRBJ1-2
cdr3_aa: CASSSNSEVDGYTF
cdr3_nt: TGTGCCAGCAGTTCCAACTCGGAGGTGGACGGCTACACCTTC

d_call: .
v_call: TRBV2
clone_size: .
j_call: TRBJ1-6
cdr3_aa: CASSSYGGQNSPLHF
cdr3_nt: TGTGCCAGCAGCTCTTACGGGGGTCAAAATTCACCCCTCCACTTT

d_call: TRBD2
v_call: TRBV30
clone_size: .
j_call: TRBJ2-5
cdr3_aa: CAWGPGLGQETQYF
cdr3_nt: TGTGCCTGGGGGCCGGGACTAGGACAAGAGACCCAGTACTTC

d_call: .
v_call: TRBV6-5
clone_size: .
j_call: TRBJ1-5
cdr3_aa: CASSYSNRYNQPQHF
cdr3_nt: TGTGCCAGCAGTTACTCGAACAGGTACAATCAGCCCCAGCATTTT

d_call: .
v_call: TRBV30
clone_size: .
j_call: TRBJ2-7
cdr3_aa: CAFSPGQMGSEQYF
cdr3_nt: TGTGCCTTCTCCCCGGGACAAATGGGTAGCGAGCAGTACTTC

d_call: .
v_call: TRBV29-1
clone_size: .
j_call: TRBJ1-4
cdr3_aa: CSALRGGVDEKLFF
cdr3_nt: TGCAGCGCGCTCAGGGGTGGGGTGGATGAAAAACTGTTTTTT

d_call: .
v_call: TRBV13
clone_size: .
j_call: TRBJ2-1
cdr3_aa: CASSFARVTYNEQFF
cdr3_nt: TGTGCCAGCAGCTTTGCACGGGTAACCTACAATGAGCAGTTCTTC

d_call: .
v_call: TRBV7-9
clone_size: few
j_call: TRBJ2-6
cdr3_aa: CASSFTGANVLTF
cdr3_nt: TGTGCCAGCAGCTTTACTGGGGCCAACGTCCTGACTTTC

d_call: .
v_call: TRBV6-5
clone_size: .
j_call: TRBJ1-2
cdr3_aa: CASSYSENYGYTF
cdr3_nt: TGTGCCAGCAGTTACTCAGAGAACTATGGCTACACCTTC

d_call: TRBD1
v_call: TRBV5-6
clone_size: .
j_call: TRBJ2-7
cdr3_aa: CASSSPYGDRRYEQYF
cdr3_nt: TGTGCCAGCAGCTCGCCTTACGGGGACAGGAGGTACGAGCAGTACTTC

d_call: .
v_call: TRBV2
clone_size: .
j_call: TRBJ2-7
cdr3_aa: CASSARDNNEQYF
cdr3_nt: TGTGCCAGCAGTGCGCGGGATAATAACGAGCAGTACTTC

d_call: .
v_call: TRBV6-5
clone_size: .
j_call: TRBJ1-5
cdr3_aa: CASSSSSGRRDQPQHF
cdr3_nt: TGTGCCAGCAGTTCCTCCTCTGGCCGGCGGGATCAGCCCCAGCATTTT

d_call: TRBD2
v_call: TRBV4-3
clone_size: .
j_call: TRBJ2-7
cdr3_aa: CASSQGIAGGEQYF
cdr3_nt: TGCGCCAGCAGCCAAGGAATAGCGGGAGGCGAGCAGTACTTC

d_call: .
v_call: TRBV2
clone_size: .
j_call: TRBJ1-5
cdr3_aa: CASSESGFWNQPQHF
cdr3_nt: TGTGCCAGCAGTGAATCAGGTTTTTGGAATCAGCCCCAGCATTTT

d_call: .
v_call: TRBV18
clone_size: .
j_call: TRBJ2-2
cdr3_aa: CASSDQAETGELFF
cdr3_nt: TGTGCCAGCTCAGATCAGGCAGAAACCGGGGAGCTGTTTTTT

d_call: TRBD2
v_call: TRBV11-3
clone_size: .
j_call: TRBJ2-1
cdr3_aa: CASSTGTKSDEQFF
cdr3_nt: TGTGCCAGCAGCACCGGGACTAAGAGTGATGAGCAGTTCTTC

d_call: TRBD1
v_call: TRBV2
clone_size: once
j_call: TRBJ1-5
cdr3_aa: CASSIGQGGQPQHF
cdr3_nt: TGTGCCAGCAGTATCGGACAGGGGGGCCAGCCCCAGCATTTT

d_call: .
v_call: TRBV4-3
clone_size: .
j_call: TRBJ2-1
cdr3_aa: CASSQVHGTLYNEQFF
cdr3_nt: TGCGCCAGCAGCCAAGTCCACGGGACACTCTACAATGAGCAGTTCTTC

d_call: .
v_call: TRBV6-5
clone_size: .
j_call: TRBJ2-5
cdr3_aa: CASSRVKGGQETQYF
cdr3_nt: TGTGCCAGCAGCCGAGTGAAGGGGGGGCAAGAGACCCAGTACTTC

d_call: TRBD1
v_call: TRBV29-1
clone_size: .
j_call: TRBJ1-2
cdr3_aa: CSVEAGQGWGGYTF
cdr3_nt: TGCAGCGTTGAAGCGGGACAGGGGTGGGGTGGCTACACCTTC